This T cell receptor (beta chain) is from a study of T-cell reconstitution after alpha-beta-depleted transplantation in children. General study results and limits: In patients about two months after transplant, alpha-beta T cells reportedly arose from several hundred expanded graft clones. The study traced high day-60 TCRbeta diversity in some patients to surviving recipient T cells and thymic progenitors. At the one-year point after transplant, T-cell counts and TCRbeta diversity were found to come mostly from T cells that had been newly produced.

From germline, CDR1 is SGHVS and CDR2 FNYEAQ. V was pared by 2 bases and J by 8 bases, with 27 bases between. This CDR3 has 18 residues. This clonotype occurred a few times. Antigen: not known. Preparation of the TCRbeta library used unique molecular identifiers. MiXCR was run by TCRdb on the PCR reads, yielding one entry per CDR3 protein. The sample has hundreds of thousands of distinct CDR3 sequences; about 8.4% are singletons. The source material was PBMCs, mostly from graft donor cells, sampled 360 days after TCRalphabeta/CD19-depleted stem cell transplant. The clonotype originates from a male patient under 10 years old who had a stem cell transplant for acute myeloid leukemia, so the T cells may come from the graft donor. The chain combines TRBV7-6 with TRBJ1-2; no clear D gene. As DNA, the CDR3 is TGTGCCAGCAGCTTAACCTCTGACATAAATTATGCGGGTAGGGGCTACACCTTC. It is translated as CASSLTSDINYAGRGYTF. Complete variable domain (other parts from reference TRBV7-6 and TRBJ1-2): GAGVSQSPRYKVTKRGQDVALRCDPISGHVSLYWYRQALGQGPEFLTYFNYEAQQDKSGLPNDRFSAERPEGSISTLTIQRTEQRDSAMYRCASSLTSDINYAGRGYTFGSGTRLTVV.